This entry describes one TCR beta chain. Its antigen is undetermined. The method was immunoSEQ multiplex PCR; TCRdb's version includes in-frame clones alone and lacks a portion of them. The data contain 1,000 or so clones, around 79% of them singletons. V was pared by 3 bases and J by 8 bases, with 18 bases of the junction left unmatched. The CDR3 runs 17 residues. Germline CDR1 is SGHTA and CDR2 is FQGNSA. Template was genomic DNA from frozen, unsorted single-cell suspensions. The record originates from a study of immune cell composition in non-small cell lung cancer. Study summary: Most cases were lung adenocarcinoma or squamous cell carcinoma.

Study conclusions and caveats: Lung squamous cell carcinoma tumours had significantly higher top 10 clone scores and productive clonality than lung adenocarcinoma. Shared sequences between tumour-reactive and dominant in vivo clones were not proven.

The V gene is TRBV7-2, the J gene TRBJ1-1; 7 positions agree with TRBD1. Sequencing was done on a sample of lung tumor tissue. This clonotype was obtained from a human donor with non-small cell lung cancer. The CDR3 here is CASSFDLPTRQGTEAFF. The CDR3 DNA is TGTGCCAGCAGCTTTGACCTGCCAACCCGACAGGGCACCGAAGCTTTCTTT. Based on the CDR3 plus reference TRBV7-2 and TRBJ1-1, the full variable domain is GAGVSQSPSNKVTEKGKDVELRCDPISGHTALYWYRQSLGQGLEFLIYFQGNSAPDKSGLPSDRFSAERTGGSVSTLTIQRTQQEDSAVYLCASSFDLPTRQGTEAFFGQGTRLTVV.